This section outlines one TCR beta chain sequence together with its context. Its target is not known. The data derive from a study of T cells in Graves' hyperthyroidism and ophthalmopathy. General study results and limits: The blood repertoire included most of the expanded thyroid clonotypes above 0.001.

The germline V gene encodes CDR1 SEHNR and CDR2 FQNEAQ (reference sequence). This CDR3 region has 16 residues. With 7 bases removed from V and 7 bases from J, the gap between germline ends came to 25 bases. RNA transcripts gave rise to amplified TCR beta CDR3 regions. The TCR CDR3 was amplified in a first-round RT-PCR using the HTBI primer set. TCRdb reprocessed the multiplex PCR reads via MiXCR and lists one record per CDR3 protein. Seen here are approximately 620,000 distinct CDR3 sequences, 11% to 15% observed once, and the top ten hold more than 4.5%. The chain combines TRBV7-9 with TRBJ2-5; D may match TRBD1 or TRBD2 (7 bases each). Sequences were obtained from blood. This TCR was recovered from a woman aged 25 to 45 with Graves' hyperthyroidism that later progressed to Graves' ophthalmopathy. CDR3 nucleotide sequence: TGTGCCAGCAACAAAAAGGGGGAGGGGGCAGTCAGGACCCAGTACTTC. As protein: CASNKKGEGAVRTQYF.